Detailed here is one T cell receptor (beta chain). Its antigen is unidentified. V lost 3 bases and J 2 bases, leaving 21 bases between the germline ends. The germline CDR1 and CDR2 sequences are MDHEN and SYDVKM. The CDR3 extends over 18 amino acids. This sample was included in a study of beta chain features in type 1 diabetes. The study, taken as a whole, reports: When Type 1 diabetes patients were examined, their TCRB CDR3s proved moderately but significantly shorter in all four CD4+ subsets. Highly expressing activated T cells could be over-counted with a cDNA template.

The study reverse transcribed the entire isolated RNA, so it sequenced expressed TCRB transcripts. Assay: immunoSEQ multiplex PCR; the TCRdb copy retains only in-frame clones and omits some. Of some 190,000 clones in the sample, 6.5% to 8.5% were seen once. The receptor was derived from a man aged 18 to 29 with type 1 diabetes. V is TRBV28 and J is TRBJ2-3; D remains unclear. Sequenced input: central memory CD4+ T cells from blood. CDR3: CASSFVLAEPRSTDTQYF. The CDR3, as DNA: TGTGCCAGCAGTTTCGTGTTAGCCGAACCGCGCTCCACAGATACGCAGTATTTT.